Below are 25 T cell receptor beta chains sequenced from a single sample in a study of T-cell reconstitution after alpha-beta-depleted transplantation in children. Library preparation (for TCRbeta) was performed with unique molecular identifiers. TCRdb independently ran MiXCR on the PCR reads; one entry per CDR3 protein. The profile shows around 530,000 distinct CDR3 sequences, approximately 32% of them singletons. Sample: PBMCs from the stem cell graft donor, taken from the stem cell graft. These receptors were collected from a human donor who donated a stem cell graft to a child with aplastic anemia.

Of note for this clonotype: Without the conserved terminal phenylalanine or tryptophan, this CDR3 likely stems from a read error. The chain has TRBV7-2 and TRBJ2-7, with a tentative D call TRBD2 (6 bases). Between the trimmed V and J ends, which lost 5 bases and 3 bases, there was a span of 11 bases. The CDR3 extends over 13 amino acids. Germline CDR1 and CDR2: SGHTA and FQGNSA. The CDR3 loop is CASSPERVYEQYS. In nucleotides, the CDR3 is TGTGCCAGCAGCCCAGAGCGGGTCTACGAGCAGTACTCC.

V is TRBV6-2 or TRBV6-3 and J is TRBJ2-3; 7 bases are a match to TRBD1. Germline lookup yields CDR1 MNHEY and CDR2 SVGEGT. This CDR3 contains 16 residues. With V trimmed by 6 bases and J by 2 bases, 11 bases remained unmatched. As DNA, the CDR3 is TGTGCCAGCAGAACTTTAGACAGGGAAATCACAGATACGCAGTATTTT. This encodes CASRTLDREITDTQYF.

This clonotype turned up a few times. The rearrangement links TRBV24-1 to TRBJ2-5, with 7 bases fitting TRBD1. The germline gives CDR1 KGHDR, CDR2 SFDVKD. The CDR3 has 18 residues. V lost 3 bases and J lost 4; bases outside the gene matches: 16. The CDR3 region has the DNA TGTGCCACCAGTGATCCAAGACGACAGGGCAGTTTCCGAGAGACCCAGTACTTC. This codes for CATSDPRRQGSFRETQYF.

This clonotype occurred a few times. This chain joins TRBV11-2 and TRBJ2-2; D remains unclear. CDR3 length: 15 residues. V dropped 7 bases and J dropped 5 bases, with 17 bases sitting between them. The germline gives CDR1 SGHAT, CDR2 FQNNGV. The CDR3 is CASTPMSGRTGELFF. The CDR3 DNA reads TGTGCCAGCACCCCCATGTCTGGGCGGACCGGGGAGCTGTTTTTT.

The chain combines TRBV20-1 with TRBJ2-5, with 7 bases identical to TRBD1. Looked up from germline, CDR1 is DFQATT and CDR2 is SNEGSKA (reference sequence). Trimming at V came to 5 bases and at J to 5 bases, leaving 8 bases not matched to a gene. The CDR3 sequence is 13 residues long. CDR3 protein: CSAAQGPRETQYF. In DNA form, the CDR3 reads TGCAGTGCTGCACAGGGGCCCCGGGAGACCCAGTACTTC.

This clonotype has more than one count but fewer than ten. The genes are TRBV18 and TRBJ1-2; D is unresolved. Germline V gives CDR1 KGHSH, CDR2 LQKENI. Trimming took off 3 bases at V and 3 bases at J, with 14 bases between the two ends. CDR3 size: 15 residues. In DNA form, the CDR3 reads TGTGCCAGCTCACCTCCGTCCAGGACCCACTATGGCTACACCTTC. This codes for CASSPPSRTHYGYTF.

The chain joins TRBV29-1 to TRBJ1-2; D is unresolved. There are 14 residues in the CDR3. V was shortened by 1 base and J by 4 bases, with 13 bases between the two germline ends. Germline CDR1 and CDR2: SQVTM and ANQGSEA. The CDR3: CSVEGPPELYGYTF. DNA for the CDR3: TGCAGCGTTGAAGGGCCGCCGGAACTCTATGGCTACACCTTC.

This sequence joins TRBV24-1 and TRBJ2-6; TRBD1 agrees at 8 bases. Germline V lookup: CDR1 KGHDR, CDR2 SFDVKD. The CDR3 consists of 18 residues. Trimming at V came to 3 bases and at J to 1 base, leaving 7 bases not matched to a gene. The CDR3 region has the DNA TGTGCCACCAGTGATCCCGCAGGGGGCGGTTCTGGGGCCAACGTCCTGACTTTC. This gives the protein CATSDPAGGGSGANVLTF.

This clonotype has only a few counts. The chain carries TRBV5-1 and TRBJ2-5, with 8 bases matching TRBD1. Germline-derived CDR1 and CDR2 are SGHRS and YFSETQ. The J segment lost 4 bases and the V segment lost 1 base, leaving 6 bases of the junction unmatched. CDR3 length: 15 amino acids. This CDR3 is CASSLTGQGRETQYF. In nucleotides, the CDR3 is TGCGCCAGCAGCTTGACCGGACAGGGACGAGAGACCCAGTACTTC.

The chain has TRBV30 and TRBJ1-1; D possibly corresponds to TRBD1 (6 bases). Germline V gene sequence: CDR1 GTSNPN, CDR2 SVGIG (reference sequence). The CDR3 covers 13 residues. The ends were cut back, 5 bases at V and 1 base at J, with 11 bases in the middle. Written as DNA, the CDR3 is TGTGCCTGGGGGGGACACCCGAACACTGAAGCTTTCTTT. Protein product: CAWGGHPNTEAFF.

The chain is built from TRBV13 and TRBJ2-7, with D maybe TRBD2 (6 bases). Trimming removed 2 bases at V and 0 bases at J, with 14 bases between. This CDR3 spans 16 amino acids. Germline V gives CDR1 PRHDT, CDR2 FYEKMQ (reference sequence). The CDR3 region is CASSLNLAPSSYEQYV. CDR3 nucleotide sequence: TGTGCCAGCAGCTTAAACCTAGCGCCGAGCTCCTACGAGCAGTACGTC.

This rearrangement joins TRBV7-6 to TRBJ2-7; TRBD1 might be the D (6 bases). V lost 1 base and J 4 bases, leaving 14 bases between the germline ends. In germline, CDR1 is SGHVS, CDR2 FNYEAQ. The CDR3 loop spans 15 amino acids. This CDR3 reads CASSLGTDLSYEQYF. Written as DNA, the CDR3 is TGTGCCAGCAGCTTAGGGACAGACCTTTCTTACGAGCAGTACTTC.

This clonotype has more than one count but fewer than ten. Germline is not matched at one junction end, which may reflect a read error. V is TRBV30 and J is TRBJ1-1; D is undetermined. CDR1 and CDR2 (germline): GTSNPN, SVGIG (reference sequence). CDR3 length equals 11 residues. The CDR3 DNA reads TGTGCCTGGAGTGTGACACGTGAATCTTTCTTT. Its protein product is CAWSVTRESFF.

This clonotype was counted a few times. The chain couples TRBV12-3 or TRBV12-4 to TRBJ2-3, with TRBD1 identical over 12 bases. J gave up 3 bases and V 5 bases, and 6 bases lay outside the gene matches. This CDR3 region has 16 residues. CDR3 region: CASSARDRGRTDTQYF. DNA of the CDR3: TGTGCCAGCAGTGCCCGGGACAGGGGGCGTACAGATACGCAGTATTTT.

V is TRBV7-8 and J is TRBJ1-1; no clear D gene. CDR1 and CDR2 from the germline V gene are SGHVS and FQNEAQ. V lost 3 bases and J 1 base, leaving 6 bases between the germline ends. This CDR3 comprises 13 residues. The CDR3 is CASSFNRNTEAFF. In nucleotides, the CDR3 is TGTGCCAGCAGCTTTAACAGGAACACTGAAGCTTTCTTT.

V gene TRBV6-2 or TRBV6-3 combines with J gene TRBJ2-7, with D perhaps assigned TRBD1 or TRBD2 (5 bases each). Germline-derived CDR1 and CDR2 are MNHEY and SVGEGT. CDR3 length equals 12 residues. The V end lost 7 bases, the J end lost 3 bases, and 10 bases lay between the germline ends. CDR3 sequence: CASKGSGYEQYF. DNA for the CDR3: TGTGCCAGCAAGGGGAGCGGCTACGAGCAGTACTTC.

The rearrangement uses TRBV11-2 and TRBJ2-5, with 8 bases matching TRBD2. With V trimmed by 0 bases and J by 7 bases, 10 bases remained unmatched. From germline, CDR1 is SGHAT and CDR2 FQNNGV. The CDR3 is 16 amino acids. The CDR3 region is CASSLEGGRNEATQYF. As DNA, the CDR3 is TGTGCCAGCAGCTTAGAAGGCGGGAGGAACGAGGCGACCCAGTACTTC.

The rearrangement joins TRBV20-1 to TRBJ2-3; 10 bases fit TRBD2. With 2 bases clipped from V and 6 bases from J, the junction kept 8 bases outside the gene matches. The CDR3 is 15 amino acids. Germline V gives CDR1 DFQATT, CDR2 SNEGSKA (reference sequence). The CDR3 nucleotides are TGCAGTGCTAGATTTCTAGCGGGAGCCCCCGATACGCAGTATTTT. Protein product: CSARFLAGAPDTQYF.

This rearrangement joins TRBV12-3 or TRBV12-4 to TRBJ1-1, with D possibly matching TRBD1 (5 bases). This CDR3 is built from 17 residues. Trimming shortened V by 5 bases and J by 5 bases, and 24 bases separated the two germline ends. The CDR3 coding sequence is TGTGCCAGCAGTCCCGCCCGCCTCCATGAGGGGAGAACTGAAGCTTTCTTT. It is translated as CASSPARLHEGRTEAFF.

There are a few counts of this clonotype. CDR3 coding DNA: TGTGCCAGCAGCTTGTTGAGACTAGCGGCCGAGAACTACGAGCAGTACTTC. It codes for CASSLLRLAAENYEQYF. J is TRBJ2-7 and V is TRBV5-6; 9 bases line up with TRBD2. V shed 1 base, J shed 3 bases, and the junction held 11 bases outside the gene matches. The CDR3 runs to 17 residues. Germline V gene lookup returns CDR1 SGHDT and CDR2 YYEEEE.

The V gene is TRBV18, the J gene TRBJ2-7; no definite D call. The V and J ends lost 6 bases and 2 bases respectively, with 11 bases between them. CDR3 length equals 13 residues. Per the germline V gene, CDR1 is KGHSH and CDR2 is LQKENI. CDR3 DNA sequence: TGTGCCAGCTCCTCTGGAGCCACCTACGAGCAGTACGTC. It yields the protein CASSSGATYEQYV.

This rearrangement joins TRBV7-9 to TRBJ2-3; D is possibly TRBD2 (6 bases). The CDR3 covers 16 residues. Germline CDR1 is SEHNR and CDR2 is FQNEAQ (reference sequence). V lost 2 bases, J lost 2 bases, and 14 bases lay in between. CDR3 in amino acids: CASSLRARTNTDTQYF. CDR3 bases: TGTGCCAGCAGCTTACGCGCGCGGACTAACACAGATACGCAGTATTTT.

The V gene is TRBV12-3 or TRBV12-4, the J gene TRBJ2-2; 10 nucleotides agree with TRBD1. The CDR3 contains 15 residues. Germline trimming cut 6 bases from V and 4 bases from J; bases unmatched to any gene: 5. CDR3 sequence: CASSARTGGTGELFF. CDR3 coding DNA: TGTGCCAGCAGCGCTCGGACAGGGGGCACCGGGGAGCTGTTTTTT.

V usage is TRBV6-2 or TRBV6-3 and J usage is TRBJ2-3; D is perhaps TRBD1 (6 bases). Trimming left V 8 bases short and J 5 bases short, with 11 bases between. The CDR3 is made up of 12 amino acids. Germline assignment: CDR1 MNHEY and CDR2 SVGEGT. The CDR3: CASHREEDTQYF. For the CDR3, the DNA is TGTGCCAGCCACAGGGAAGAAGATACGCAGTATTTT.

The rearrangement links TRBV7-1 to TRBJ2-1; 10 bases are a match to TRBD2. TRBV7-1 is labeled an ORF, and its function is uncertain. Unmatched junction bases numbered 23, after V lost 3 bases and J lost 6 bases. The CDR3 consists of 21 residues. CDR3 region: CASSSRGGALLSSGRSNEQFF. In DNA, the CDR3 is TGTGCCAGCAGCTCCCGCGGGGGGGCCCTCCTTTCTAGCGGGAGAAGCAATGAGCAGTTCTTC.